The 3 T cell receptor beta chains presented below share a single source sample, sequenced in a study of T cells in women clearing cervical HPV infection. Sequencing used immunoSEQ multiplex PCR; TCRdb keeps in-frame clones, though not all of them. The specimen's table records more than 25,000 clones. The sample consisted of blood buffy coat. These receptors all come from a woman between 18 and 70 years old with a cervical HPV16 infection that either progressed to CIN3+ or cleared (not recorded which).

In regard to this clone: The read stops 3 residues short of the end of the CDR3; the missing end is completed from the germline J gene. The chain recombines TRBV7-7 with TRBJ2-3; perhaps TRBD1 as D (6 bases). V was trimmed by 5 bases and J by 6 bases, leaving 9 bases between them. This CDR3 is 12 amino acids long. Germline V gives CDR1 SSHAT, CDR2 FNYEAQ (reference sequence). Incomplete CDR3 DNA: TGTGCCAGCAGCCCCACAGGGGATACG. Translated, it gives CASSPTGDT. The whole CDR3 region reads CASSPTGDTQYF.

This chain's CDR3 is CASSFRSQTDTQYF. Incomplete CDR3 DNA: TGTGCCAGCAGCTTCCGCTCACAGACAGATACG. V is TRBV7-2 and J is TRBJ2-3; D is undetermined. Read coverage stops 3 residues before the CDR3 terminus; the germline J gene supplies the remainder. The CDR3 length is 14 residues. Germline CDR1 and CDR2: SGHTA and FQGNSA. V was pared by 3 bases and J by 3 bases, with 10 bases between.

CDR3 residues: CSAREGGKPQHF. CDR3 DNA (partial): TGCAGTGCTAGAGAGGGGGGGAAGCCC. This chain links TRBV20-1 with TRBJ1-5; tentatively, D is TRBD1 (5 bases). The sequence runs out 3 residues before the end of the CDR3; the remainder is reconstructed from the germline J gene. Trimming took off 0 bases at V and 8 bases at J, with 8 bases between the two ends. In germline, CDR1 is DFQATT, CDR2 SNEGSKA (reference sequence). The CDR3 is 12 residues long.